The 22 T cell receptor beta chains listed next were all sequenced from one sample in a study of shared clonotypes between healthy human individuals. The data were produced by immunoSEQ multiplex PCR, yet TCRdb's version contains in-frame clones alone and is incomplete. Of more than 2 million clones listed, 85% to 95% are singletons. CD45RO-negative, CCR7-selected cells formed the naive CD8 fraction, which excluded terminally differentiated effector memory CD45RA+ cells. Sequencing used naive CD8+ T cells sorted from blood. Receptor source: a man aged 18 to 30 in good health.

This clone was counted a few times. The chain is built from TRBV21-1 and TRBJ1-5. TRBV21-1 is listed as a pseudogene. CDR3 length equals 18 residues. CDR3 DNA: TGTGCCTCGTCCCTAGGGGGAGGGTTTCTCAGCATTGATCAGCCCCAGCATTTT. Protein: CASSLGGGFLSIDQPQHF.

This clone was detected only a few times. The sample carries other DNA sequences with the same CDR3. The chain is built from TRBV9 and TRBJ1-4; D is possibly TRBD1 (5 bases). Deletions cut 4 bases from V and 0 bases from J, with 10 bases between. Germline V CDR1 and CDR2: SGDLS, YYNGEE. The CDR3 sequence is 15 residues long. DNA for the CDR3: TGTGCCAGCAGCTCTGGGGGAGCAACTAATGAAAAACTGTTTTTT. Translated, it gives CASSSGGATNEKLFF. The full variable domain, completed using reference TRBV9 and TRBJ1-4, is DSGVTQTPKHLITATGQRVTLRCSPRSGDLSVYWYQQSLDQGLQFLIQYYNGEERAKGNILERFSAQQFPDLHSELNLSSLELGDSALYFCASSSGGATNEKLFFGSGTQLSVL.

In regard to this clone: Germline and junction disagree at one end, which may indicate a read error. The chain combines TRBV2 with TRBJ1-1; 7 nucleotides match TRBD1. The CDR3 consists of 14 residues. Germline loops: CDR1 SNHLY, CDR2 FYNNEI. The CDR3 bases are TGTGCCAGCAGAGAAGGGACAGCCTCTGAGGAAGCTTTCTTT. Its protein product is CASREGTASEEAFF.

The chain employs TRBV27 and TRBJ2-1; 8 bases are a match to TRBD2. Germline V CDR1 and CDR2: MNHEY, SMNVEV (reference sequence). The CDR3 is 13 residues long. V lost 5 bases and J lost 6; bases outside the gene matches: 3. For the CDR3, the DNA is TGTGCCAGCAGTCTGACTAGCGTCAATGAGCAGTTCTTC. It specifies CASSLTSVNEQFF.

The chain employs TRBV27 and TRBJ2-3; either TRBD1 or TRBD2 may fit D (6 bases each). CDR3 length: 15 amino acids. With 4 bases removed from V and 4 bases from J, the gap between germline ends came to 15 bases. Germline V gives CDR1 MNHEY, CDR2 SMNVEV (reference sequence). The CDR3 sequence: CASSSEGGFPDTQYF. In DNA, the CDR3 is TGTGCCAGCAGTTCCGAGGGGGGCTTCCCAGATACGCAGTATTTT.

The V and J genes are TRBV7-9 and TRBJ1-2; 7 nucleotides agree with TRBD1. Germline trimming cut 2 bases from V and 6 bases from J; bases unmatched to any gene: 9. The V gene's germline CDR1 is SEHNR and CDR2 FQNEAQ (reference sequence). This CDR3 contains 15 residues. The CDR3 DNA follows: TGTGCCAGCAGCTTATCCGGGACAGAGAGCCATGGCTACACCTTC. Its protein is CASSLSGTESHGYTF. Looking up the rest from reference TRBV7-9 and TRBJ1-2 gives the full variable domain: DTGVSQNPRHKITKRGQNVTFRCDPISEHNRLYWYRQTLGQGPEFLTYFQNEAQLEKSRLLSDRFSAERPKGSFSTLEIQRTEQGDSAMYLCASSLSGTESHGYTFGSGTRLTVV.

CDR3 sequence: CASSTTDTGVQETQYF. CDR3 bases: TGTGCCAGCAGTACGACGGACACCGGGGTTCAAGAGACCCAGTACTTC. V gene TRBV27 combines with J gene TRBJ2-5; TRBD1 or TRBD2 may be the D gene (5 bases each). Trimming shortened V by 5 bases and J by 2 bases, and 18 bases separated the two germline ends. The CDR3 loop spans 16 amino acids. Per the germline V gene, CDR1 is MNHEY and CDR2 is SMNVEV (reference sequence).

The genes are TRBV6-5 and TRBJ1-2; 8 nucleotides match TRBD1. Germline CDR1 and CDR2: MNHEY and SVGAGI. This CDR3 has 13 amino acids. The junction had 6 bases not matched to a gene; V was cut back by 7 bases and J by 5 bases. Here the CDR3 DNA reads TGTGCCAGCAAGCCGGACAGGGAGTATGGCTACACCTTC. It specifies CASKPDREYGYTF.

The chain combines TRBV5-3 with TRBJ2-7, with 9 bases aligning to TRBD1. TRBV5-3 is reported as an ORF; its role is uncertain. The CDR3 length is 15 residues. Trimming at V came to 1 base and at J to 3 bases, leaving 5 bases not matched to a gene. CDR3 sequence reads: CARSLSRTGDYEQYF. The CDR3 DNA reads as TGTGCCAGAAGCTTGTCCCGGACAGGGGACTACGAGCAGTACTTC.

This sequence joins TRBV27 and TRBJ2-3; D is uncertain. Per germline, CDR1 MNHEY and CDR2 SMNVEV (reference sequence). The CDR3 covers 14 residues. V was pared by 5 bases and J by 1 base, with 10 bases between. The CDR3 sequence is CASSPYPGTDTQYF. The DNA for the CDR3 is TGTGCCAGCAGTCCATACCCGGGCACAGATACGCAGTATTTT.

V is TRBV27 and J is TRBJ2-1; tentative D call: TRBD2 (9 bases). The ends were cut back, 6 bases at V and 4 bases at J, with 16 bases in the middle. Germline CDR1 reads MNHEY; CDR2 reads SMNVEV (reference sequence). CDR3 length: 15 residues. CDR3 DNA sequence: TGTGCCAGCAGCCAGGGGGCGGGAGGGTACAATGAGCAGTTCTTC. Its protein is CASSQGAGGYNEQFF.

The V gene is TRBV29-1, the J gene TRBJ1-2, with 7 bases lining up with TRBD1. Germline lookup yields CDR1 SQVTM and CDR2 ANQGSEA. CDR3 length equals 12 residues. J was trimmed by 2 bases and V by 7 bases; bases with no gene match: 4. For the CDR3, the DNA is TGCAGCGCCCCGGGACAGAACTATGGCTACACCTTC. Translation gives CSAPGQNYGYTF.

This chain uses TRBV28 with TRBJ1-5; maybe TRBD1 (6 bases). The CDR3 extends over 14 amino acids. The V end lost 6 bases, the J end lost 2 bases, and 11 bases lay between the germline ends. Germline lookup yields CDR1 MDHEN and CDR2 SYDVKM. Here the CDR3 reads CASRAGEGNQPQHF. Written as DNA, the CDR3 is TGTGCCAGCAGAGCAGGGGAGGGCAATCAGCCCCAGCATTTT.

J is TRBJ2-7 and V is TRBV6-1; 7 nucleotides match TRBD1. The J segment lost 5 bases and the V segment lost 9 bases, leaving 13 bases of the junction unmatched. The CDR3 extends over 14 amino acids. Looked up from germline, CDR1 is MNHNS and CDR2 is SASEGT. The CDR3 sequence: CARTPRQGLHEQYF. The DNA for the CDR3 is TGTGCCAGAACACCCCGACAGGGCCTCCACGAGCAGTACTTC.

This chain connects TRBV11-2 to TRBJ2-7; tentatively, D is TRBD1 (6 bases). Trimming removed 3 bases from V and 7 bases from J, with 16 bases in between. From germline, CDR1 is SGHAT and CDR2 FQNNGV. This CDR3 contains 14 residues. CDR3 sequence: CASSFEPQGGEQYF. The DNA for the CDR3 is TGTGCCAGCAGCTTCGAACCACAGGGCGGAGAGCAGTACTTC.

The rearrangement uses TRBV2 and TRBJ2-1; 8 nucleotides align to TRBD1. Per germline, CDR1 SNHLY and CDR2 FYNNEI. With 6 bases clipped from V and 0 bases from J, the junction kept 25 bases outside the gene matches. The CDR3 covers 22 residues. The CDR3 coding sequence is TGTGCCAGCAGCACGACGGTCACGCTGACAGGGGCCAACCCTCACTCCTACAATGAGCAGTTCTTC. Protein: CASSTTVTLTGANPHSYNEQFF.

The CDR3 DNA reads as TGTGCCAGCAGCCCTCACAGGGGTCCCTCCTACGAGCAGTACTTC. Protein: CASSPHRGPSYEQYF. The chain joins TRBV7-8 to TRBJ2-7; 7 bases fit TRBD1. This CDR3 has 15 residues. Germline CDR1 reads SGHVS; CDR2 reads FQNEAQ. With V trimmed by 5 bases and J by 0 bases, 7 bases remained unmatched.

In the case of this clone: The same CDR3 arises from other DNA sequences in this sample as well. V is TRBV19 and J is TRBJ1-1; D is unclear. Trimming stripped 6 bases from V and 0 bases from J, with 2 bases between. The CDR3 covers 11 residues. Germline V gene lookup returns CDR1 LNHDA and CDR2 SQIVND (reference sequence). The CDR3 nucleotides read TGTGCCAGTAGCTTGAACACTGAAGCTTTCTTT. Translated, it gives CASSLNTEAFF.

V and J are TRBV4-1 and TRBJ2-7; 13 bases match TRBD2. The CDR3 is 15 residues long. The germline CDR1 and CDR2 sequences are MGHRA and YSYEKL. The ends lost 4 bases at V and 2 bases at J; junction bases unmatched: 2. CDR3 DNA sequence: TGCGCCAGCAGCCTAACTAGCGGGGGGGCCTACGAGCAGTACTTC. It is translated as CASSLTSGGAYEQYF.

The chain couples TRBV19 to TRBJ1-1, with a possible D match to TRBD1 (5 bases). The V gene lost 7 bases and the J gene lost 0 bases, with 12 bases spanning the gap. The CDR3 has 14 residues. Germline V gives CDR1 LNHDA, CDR2 SQIVND (reference sequence). Written as DNA, the CDR3 is TGTGCCAGTAACCCCACAGGCATGAACACTGAAGCTTTCTTT. Encoded protein: CASNPTGMNTEAFF.

The chain links TRBV4-1 to TRBJ2-7; possibly TRBD2 for D (6 bases). Germline V gene data show CDR1 as MGHRA and CDR2 as YSYEKL. The CDR3 extends over 13 amino acids. Deletions cut 4 bases from V and 2 bases from J, with 9 bases between. The CDR3 region has the DNA TGCGCCAGCAGCCCGGAGGGGACCTACGAGCAGTACTTC. Its translation is CASSPEGTYEQYF.

About this clone itself: Additional DNA sequences in this sample encode the identical CDR3. V is TRBV19 and J is TRBJ2-7; D might be TRBD1 (5 bases). Germline-derived CDR1 and CDR2 are LNHDA and SQIVND (reference sequence). V lost 4 bases, J lost 3 bases, and 7 bases lay in between. The CDR3 covers 12 residues. In DNA, the CDR3 is TGTGCCAGTAGTACCCAGGGCTACGAGCAGTACTTC. Translated: CASSTQGYEQYF.